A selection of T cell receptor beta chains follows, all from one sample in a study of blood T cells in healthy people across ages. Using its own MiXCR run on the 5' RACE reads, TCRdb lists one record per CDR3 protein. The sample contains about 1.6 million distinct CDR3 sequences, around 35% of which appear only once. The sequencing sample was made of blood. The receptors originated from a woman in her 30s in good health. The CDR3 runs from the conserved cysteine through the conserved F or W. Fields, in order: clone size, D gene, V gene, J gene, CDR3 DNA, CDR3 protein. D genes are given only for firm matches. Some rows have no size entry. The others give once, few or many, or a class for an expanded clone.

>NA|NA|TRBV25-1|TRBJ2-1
TGTGCCAGCACTAACTTGGGAGTTCGTTACAATGAGCAGTTCTTC
CASTNLGVRYNEQFF
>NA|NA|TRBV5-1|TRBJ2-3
TGCGCCAGCAGCCCTAGAGCGGACAGCACAGATACGCAGTATTTT
CASSPRADSTDTQYF
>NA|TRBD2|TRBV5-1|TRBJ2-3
TGCGCCAGCAGCGCGGGACTAGCGGGACCCTCAGATACGCAGTATTTT
CASSAGLAGPSDTQYF
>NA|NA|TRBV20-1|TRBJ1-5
TGCAGTGCTAGAGATCACCAGATAAGCAATCAGCCCCAGCATTTT
CSARDHQISNQPQHF
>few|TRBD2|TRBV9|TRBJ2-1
TGTGCCAGCAGCGTCCCCGCCGGGACTAGCGCCTACAATGAGCAGTTCTTC
CASSVPAGTSAYNEQFF
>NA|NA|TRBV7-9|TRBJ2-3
TGTGCCAGTAACGCGGTGTGGGTTCAGGAAGATACGCAGTATTTT
CASNAVWVQEDTQYF
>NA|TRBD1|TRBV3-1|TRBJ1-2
TGTGCCAGCAGCCGAGGGGGACAGTCCCTTGCTGGCTACACCTTC
CASSRGGQSLAGYTF
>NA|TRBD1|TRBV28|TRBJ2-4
TGTGCCAGCACCGATCGACAGGGTTCCGACATTCAGTACTTC
CASTDRQGSDIQYF
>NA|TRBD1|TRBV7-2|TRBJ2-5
TGTGCCAGCAGCTCCACAGGGGCGGGGACCCAGTACTTC
CASSSTGAGTQYF
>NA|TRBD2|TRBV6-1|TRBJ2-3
TGTGCCAGCAGAACCCCGGCGGGAGGGACAGATACGCAGTATTTT
CASRTPAGGTDTQYF
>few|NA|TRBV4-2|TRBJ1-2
TGTGCCAGCAGCCAATCGGATGGCTACACCTTC
CASSQSDGYTF
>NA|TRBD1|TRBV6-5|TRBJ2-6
TGTGCCGGCAGACGGGGGACAGGTACTGGGGCCAACGTCCTGACTTTC
CAGRRGTGTGANVLTF
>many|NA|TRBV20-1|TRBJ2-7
TGCAGTGCTAGAGCGGGGTCCGAGCAGTACTTC
CSARAGSEQYF
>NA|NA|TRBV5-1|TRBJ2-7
TGCGCCAGCAGATCCTGTACAGGTTACGAGCAGTACTTC
CASRSCTGYEQYF
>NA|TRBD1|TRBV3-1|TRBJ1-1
TGTGCCAGCAGCCCATTCGGAACAGGGGGTTTCGCTGAAGCTTTCTTT
CASSPFGTGGFAEAFF
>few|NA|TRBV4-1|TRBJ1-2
TGCGCCAGCAGCCAAGGGGGAGGGGAATCCTATGGCTACACCTTC
CASSQGGGESYGYTF
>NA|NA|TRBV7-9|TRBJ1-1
TGTGCCAGCAGCTTAGGGGAAGGGACCACTGAAGCTTTCTTT
CASSLGEGTTEAFF
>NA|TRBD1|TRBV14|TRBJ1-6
TGTGCCAGCAGCCAAACTCCAGGGGGAAATTCACCCCTCCACTTT
CASSQTPGGNSPLHF
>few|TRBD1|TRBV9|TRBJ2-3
TGTGCCAGCAGCTTTCCCTCGACAGGGAGCACAGATACGCAGTATTTT
CASSFPSTGSTDTQYF
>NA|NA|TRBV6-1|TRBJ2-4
TGTGCCAGCAGTCTAATGGGGGAGCAGTACTTC
CASSLMGEQYF
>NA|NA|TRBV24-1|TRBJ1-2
TGTGCCACCAGTGAAACTGACTATGGCTACACCTTC
CATSETDYGYTF
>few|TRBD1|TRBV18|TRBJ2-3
TGTGCCAGCTCAGGACAGGGGGCCACAGATACGCAGTATTTT
CASSGQGATDTQYF
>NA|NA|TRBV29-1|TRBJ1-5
TGCAGCGTTGCTCTTGCGGATAGGGGGCCCCAGCATTTT
CSVALADRGPQHF
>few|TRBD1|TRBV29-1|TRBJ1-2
TGCAGCGTTCGGGACAGGGTCAATGGCTACACCTTC
CSVRDRVNGYTF
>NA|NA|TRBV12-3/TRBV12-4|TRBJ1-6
TGTGCCAGCACCAGGGACACCGATAATTCACCCCTCCACTTT
CASTRDTDNSPLHF
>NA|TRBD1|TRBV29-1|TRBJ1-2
TGCAGCGTTGAAGATCTTCATCGGACAGGGGGCCGTACTAACTATGGCTACACCTTC
CSVEDLHRTGGRTNYGYTF
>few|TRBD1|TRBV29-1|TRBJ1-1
TGCAGCGTTGAGGAGGACAGGGAGGGCGAGAGCACTGAAGCTTTCTTT
CSVEEDREGESTEAFF
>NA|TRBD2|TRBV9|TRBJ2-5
TGTGCCAGCAGCGTAGGACTAGCGGGGGATCAAGAGACCCAGTACTTC
CASSVGLAGDQETQYF
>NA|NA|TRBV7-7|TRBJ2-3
TGTGCCAGCAGCTTCAACGGGATCTCAGATACGCAGTATTTT
CASSFNGISDTQYF
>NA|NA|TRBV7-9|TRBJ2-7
TGTGCCAGCAGCAGAGAGAACGGGGGAGACGAGCAGTACTTC
CASSRENGGDEQYF
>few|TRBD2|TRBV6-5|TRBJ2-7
TGTGCCAGCAGTTCGGGACTAGCGGGGGGCCGCTACGAGCAGTACTTC
CASSSGLAGGRYEQYF
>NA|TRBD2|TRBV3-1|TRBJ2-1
TGTGCCAGCAGCCAAGAATTACTAGCGGGAGGGCCCAATGAGCAGTTCTTC
CASSQELLAGGPNEQFF
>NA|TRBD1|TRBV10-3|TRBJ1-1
TGTGCCATCAGTGAGTCTGCCGGGACAGTGAGGCACACTGAAGCTTTCTTT
CAISESAGTVRHTEAFF
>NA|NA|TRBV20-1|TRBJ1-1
TGCAGTGCGGAGAGGTTTGGGCGGATGAACACTGAAGCTTTCTTT
CSAERFGRMNTEAFF
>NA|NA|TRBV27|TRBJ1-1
TGTGTCAGCAGTTTAAGAGAGTTTGGGGGGACTACTTTCTTT
CVSSLREFGGTTFF
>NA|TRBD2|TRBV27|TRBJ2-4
TGTGCCAGCAGGACTAGCGGAGGGGGAAACATTCAGTACTTC
CASRTSGGGNIQYF
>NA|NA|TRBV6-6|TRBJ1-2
TGTGCCGTGAGACAGGACTATGGCTACACCTTC
CAVRQDYGYTF
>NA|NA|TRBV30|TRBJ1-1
TGTGCCTGGAGTGTTAGTGTTAACACTGAAGCTTTCTTT
CAWSVSVNTEAFF
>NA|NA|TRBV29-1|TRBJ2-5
TGCAGCGTTGCCGGGTTTGAGACCCAGTACTTC
CSVAGFETQYF
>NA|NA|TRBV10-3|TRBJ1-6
TGTGCCATAACGCAGGGGAACAATTCACCCCTCCACTTT
CAITQGNNSPLHF
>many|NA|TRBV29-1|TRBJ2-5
TGCAGCGTTGCAGGGCAGACGAAGATGACCCAGTACTTC
CSVAGQTKMTQYF
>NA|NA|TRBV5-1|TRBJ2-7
TGCGCCAGCAGCCTGATCAGGGTAGGCGAGCAGTACTTC
CASSLIRVGEQYF
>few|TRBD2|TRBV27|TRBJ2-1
TGTGCCAGCAGACCTCTAGCACTAGCGGGAGGGGCCTACAATGAGCAGTTCTTC
CASRPLALAGGAYNEQFF
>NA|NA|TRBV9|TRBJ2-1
TGTGCCAGCAGCGTAGAGGATGGAGGTCTGGGGTTTACGGAGCAGTTCTTC
CASSVEDGGLGFTEQFF
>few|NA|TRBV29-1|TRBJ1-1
TGCAGCGTTGCCGGGACCTTCACTGAAGCTTTCTTT
CSVAGTFTEAFF
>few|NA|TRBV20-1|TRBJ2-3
TGCAGTGCTAGTCTTAAAAGGCACACAGATACGCAGTATTTT
CSASLKRHTDTQYF
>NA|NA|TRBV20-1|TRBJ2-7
TGCAGTGCTTCACGTTACGAGCAGTACTTC
CSASRYEQYF
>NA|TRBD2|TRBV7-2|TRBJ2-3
TGTGCCAGCAGCTTACTCCCACTAGCGGGAGTGTCTGATACGCAGTATTTT
CASSLLPLAGVSDTQYF
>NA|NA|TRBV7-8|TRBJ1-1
TGTGCCAGCAGCTTCCGACAGAGAAGGTTGGACACTGAAGCTTTCTTT
CASSFRQRRLDTEAFF
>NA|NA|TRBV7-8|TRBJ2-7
TGTGCCAGCAGCTCGGACCCCAGGGAACCAACCTACGAGCAGTACTTC
CASSSDPREPTYEQYF
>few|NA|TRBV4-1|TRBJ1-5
TGCGCCAGCAGCCAAGAGGTAAATCAGCCCCAGCATTTT
CASSQEVNQPQHF
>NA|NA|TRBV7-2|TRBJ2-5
TGTGCCAGCAGGCCCCAATGGGGGCAAGAGACCCAGTACTTC
CASRPQWGQETQYF
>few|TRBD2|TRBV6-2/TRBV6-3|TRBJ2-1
TGTGCCAGCAGTTTCACACCGGGACTAGCGATCTACAATGAGCAGTTCTTC
CASSFTPGLAIYNEQFF
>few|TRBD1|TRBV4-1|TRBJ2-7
TGCGCCAGCAGCCCGAAGAGTGACAGGGGACCCTACGAGCAGTACTTC
CASSPKSDRGPYEQYF
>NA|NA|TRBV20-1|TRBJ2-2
TGCAGTGGGCAGGCCAACACCGGGGAGCTGTTTTTT
CSGQANTGELFF
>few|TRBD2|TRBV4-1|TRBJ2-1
TGCGCCAGCAGCCAAACACTAGCGGGAGGGCGTGTGCAGTTCTTC
CASSQTLAGGRVQFF
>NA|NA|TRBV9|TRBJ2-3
TGTGCCAGCAGCGTGCGGGACAGTCCCACAGATACGCAGTATTTT
CASSVRDSPTDTQYF
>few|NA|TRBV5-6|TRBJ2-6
TGTGCCAGCAGCTTAATCGACAGAACTATTAGCTCTGGGGCCAACGTCCTGACTTTC
CASSLIDRTISSGANVLTF